This T cell receptor beta chain was identified in a study of T cell responses to AZD1222 COVID-19 vaccine (dated by TCRdb to the early 2020s). In terms of the full investigation: TCR sequencing covered 230 or so trial participants: around 210 given two doses of AZD1222 and around 25 given two doses of MenACWY control vaccine. Trial participants were enrolled by age into subgroups of 18-55, 56-69 and 70-plus years, and around 140, 26 and 57 TCR-sequenced participants, respectively, were included in these subgroups. General findings and caveats noted by the study authors: Spike-specific TCR breadth and depth rose significantly after two AZD1222 doses compared with day 0 and with MenACWY recipients. Participants were mostly white British, with more females than males. The authors suggested clonal diversity may have been underestimated. Because no day 14 peak-response samples were available, repertoires were characterized only after the peak T cell response. Reportedly, close to half of the unique spike-specific TCRs recognized epitopes lying outside the regions that are mutated in the B.1.351 and B.1.1.7 variants. Vaccine-associated CD4 TCRs spanned the whole spike protein, with dominant responses in regions 160-218 and 743-854. Conclusions about previously exposed vaccinees were limited because only six AZD1222 recipients were SARS-CoV-2 seropositive at baseline. In the small 56-69-year group, the increase in depth fell short of significance, most likely because of low power.

Per the germline V gene, SGHTA is the CDR1 and FQGTGA is the CDR2. Trimmed from V: 2 bases; trimmed from J: 5 bases; junction bases lacking a gene match: 8. The CDR3 has 16 amino acids, counting the end cysteine and phenylalanine. Only the CDR3 part of the read is kept: 48 bases, read in frame from the first base. A note on this clone: Its binding antigen is unknown. Qualities for individual bases were not recorded, and no much larger clone is one base off.

The CDR3 regions of human TCRbeta chains were subjected to immunosequencing. Concerning the study's data processing: TCRs in the repertoires were matched against a reference library of SARS-CoV-2-specific TCRs that had been generated with the MIRA antigen-specificity platform. Breadth was defined as the fraction of unique TCRs that were SARS-CoV-2-associated. Depth was defined as the fraction of total T cells that were SARS-CoV-2-associated. Using the MIRA data, each spike-specific TCR was assigned both to the spike region to which the TCR was reactive and to a CD4 or CD8 class. Log10-transformed breadth and depth values were compared by one-way ANOVA with Sidak's multiple comparisons tests. TCRdb retrieved this table from immuneACCESS and kept in-frame rearrangements only. Not all clones are present; in checked studies, unresolved V genes account for under half, and no reason is known for the remainder. V and J calls and clone size are given by that table; D and trimming were obtained from the DNA. The sample table holds fewer than 100,000 clones, of which roughly 87% were seen once. Clones ranked in the top ten supply approximately 10% of the sample.

Reading the label with the study, this specimen's time point is: about 28 days (+/-7) after the second vaccine dose. AZD1222 recipients with second doses at about 4 weeks or about 12 weeks were pooled, because spike-specific TCR depth and breadth did not differ between schedules. Vaccinee samples were obtained from the UK trials COV001 and COV002, which included a single-blind randomized controlled phase 2/3 trial of AZD1222 (ChAdOx1 nCoV-19) in healthy adults. For TCRbeta chain sequencing, PBMC samples from trial participants were taken at day 0 and at day 28 after the second dose. The clonotype originates from an adult who received the AZD1222 COVID-19 vaccine. The sequences come from peripheral blood, collected 28 days after the second AZD1222 dose. The receptor chain draws on TRBV7-3 and TRBJ2-5; the junction holds 10 bases that match TRBD2. The CDR3: CASSLEVAGGVETQYF. DNA sequence: TGTGCCAGCAGCTTAGAAGTAGCGGGGGGTGTTGAGACCCAGTACTTC.